A selection of T cell receptor beta chains follows, all from one sample in a study of cytomegalovirus exposure and HLA in healthy donors. Sequencing used immunoSEQ multiplex PCR; TCRdb keeps in-frame clones, though not all of them. The data contain over 150,000 clones, 70% to 80% of them singletons. The sequenced sample was PBMCs. The receptors stem from a young man in good health and CMV-seropositive. Each CDR3 is given with its conserved first and last residue. D genes are given only for firm matches. Rows may omit the clone size; those that give it use once, few, many or a size class.

j_call,clone_size,d_call,v_call,cdr3_aa,cdr3_nt
TRBJ1-2,once,TRBD1,TRBV7-9,CSSSPRTGSEGYGYTF,TGTTCCAGCAGTCCCCGGACAGGGTCGGAAGGATATGGCTACACCTTC
TRBJ1-5,.,.,TRBV7-9,CSSSLALGQFSQPQHF,TGTTCCAGCAGCTTAGCGTTAGGACAGTTTTCTCAGCCCCAGCATTTT
TRBJ1-1,once,.,TRBV6-1,CASSEVVQYFMNTEAFF,TGTGCCAGCAGTGAAGTAGTCCAATATTTCATGAACACTGAAGCTTTCTTT
TRBJ1-1,.,.,TRBV4-3,CASSHSLTTRPDAEAFF,TGCGCCAGCAGCCATTCCCTAACTACCCGACCCGACGCTGAAGCTTTCTTT
TRBJ2-5,.,.,TRBV7-2,CASSRTQGEQETQYF,TGTGCCAGCAGCCGAACCCAGGGTGAGCAAGAGACCCAGTACTTC
TRBJ2-7,once,.,TRBV4-3,CASSQVVLYDGGSYEQYF,TGCGCCAGCAGCCAAGTAGTCCTTTATGACGGGGGCTCCTACGAGCAGTACTTC
TRBJ2-5,.,TRBD2,TRBV5-4,CASSLVSTGGQETQYF,TGTGCCAGCAGCTTGGTTTCGACGGGGGGGCAAGAGACCCAGTACTTC
TRBJ1-4,once,.,TRBV9,CASSVGGKGEKLFF,TGTGCCAGCAGCGTTGGGGGGAAAGGTGAAAAACTGTTTTTT
TRBJ1-6,few,.,TRBV30,CAWSGGLNNSPLHF,TGTGCCTGGAGTGGGGGACTTAATAATTCACCCCTCCACTTT
TRBJ1-5,few,.,TRBV18,CASSPPSRGPNQPQHF,TGTGCCAGCTCACCACCGTCGCGGGGGCCCAATCAGCCCCAGCATTTT
TRBJ2-3,.,TRBD1,TRBV10-3,CAISEGQGLTDTQYF,TGTGCCATCAGTGAGGGACAGGGCCTCACAGATACGCAGTATTTT
TRBJ1-2,few,.,TRBV6-5,CASSRDPAYGYTF,TGTGCCAGCAGCAGGGATCCGGCCTATGGCTACACCTTC
TRBJ1-1,once,.,TRBV19,CASSIDSRNTEAFF,TGTGCCAGTAGTATAGATTCCCGGAACACTGAAGCTTTCTTT
TRBJ1-5,.,TRBD1,TRBV5-1,CASSFSPMGQGQQGPQHF,TGCGCCAGCAGCTTTTCCCCGATGGGACAGGGGCAGCAGGGGCCCCAGCATTTT
TRBJ1-1,.,.,TRBV12-5,CASGLVTGGRAEAFF,TGTGCTAGTGGTTTGGTAACTGGGGGCCGGGCTGAAGCTTTCTTT
TRBJ1-5,.,.,TRBV6-5,CASSYTLNQPQHF,TGTGCCAGCAGTTACACGCTAAATCAGCCCCAGCATTTT
TRBJ2-1,once,TRBD2,TRBV27,CASSLWLGLLDEQFF,TGTGCCAGCAGTTTATGGCTGGGACTACTGGATGAGCAGTTCTTC
TRBJ1-3,.,TRBD1,TRBV23-1,CASSHSTTKQGITGNTIYF,TGCGCCAGCAGTCACTCGACGACAAAACAGGGGATAACAGGAAACACCATATATTTT
TRBJ1-5,few,.,TRBV7-6,CASSLVPTGNQPQHF,TGTGCCAGCAGCTTAGTTCCCACAGGCAATCAGCCCCAGCATTTT
TRBJ2-5,.,TRBD1,TRBV10-2,CASRNTGTGQQETQYF,TGCGCCAGCAGAAATACCGGGACAGGGCAGCAAGAGACCCAGTACTTC
TRBJ2-7,.,TRBD1,TRBV18,CASSQRRTGAYEQYF,TGTGCCAGCTCGCAGAGGCGGACAGGGGCCTACGAGCAGTACTTC
TRBJ1-4,.,.,TRBV7-9,CSSSLVGAGVNEKLFF,TGTTCCAGCAGCTTAGTGGGTGCAGGGGTGAATGAAAAACTGTTTTTT
TRBJ2-5,once,.,TRBV2,CASSVEGAYEQYF,TGTGCCAGCAGTGTAGAGGGAGCGTATGAGCAGTACTTC
TRBJ2-7,.,TRBD1,TRBV5-1,CASSLTMGQTSYEQYF,TGCGCCAGCAGCTTAACTATGGGACAGACTTCCTACGAGCAGTACTTC
TRBJ1-5,.,.,TRBV19,CASAWGRGSNQPQHF,TGTGCCAGCGCTTGGGGCCGAGGAAGCAATCAGCCCCAGCATTTT
TRBJ2-3,.,TRBD2,TRBV29-1,CSGELAGLGDTQYF,TGCAGCGGAGAACTAGCGGGGTTGGGAGATACGCAGTATTTT